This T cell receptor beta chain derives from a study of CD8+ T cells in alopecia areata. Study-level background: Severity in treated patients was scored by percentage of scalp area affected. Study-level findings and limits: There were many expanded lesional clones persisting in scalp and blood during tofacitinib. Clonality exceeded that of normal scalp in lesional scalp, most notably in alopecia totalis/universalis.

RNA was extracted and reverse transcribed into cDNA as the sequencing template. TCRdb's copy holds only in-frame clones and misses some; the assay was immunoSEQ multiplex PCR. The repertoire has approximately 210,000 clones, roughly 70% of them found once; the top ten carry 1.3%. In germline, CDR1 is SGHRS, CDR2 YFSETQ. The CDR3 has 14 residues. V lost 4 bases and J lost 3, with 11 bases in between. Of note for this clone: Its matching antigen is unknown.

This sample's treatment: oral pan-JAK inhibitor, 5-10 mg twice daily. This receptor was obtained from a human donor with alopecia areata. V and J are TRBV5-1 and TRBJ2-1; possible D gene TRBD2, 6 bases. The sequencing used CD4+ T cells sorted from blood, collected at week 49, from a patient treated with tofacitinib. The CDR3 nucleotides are TGCGCCAGCAGCGCGGGACGACTCTACAATGAGCAGTTCTTC. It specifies CASSAGRLYNEQFF. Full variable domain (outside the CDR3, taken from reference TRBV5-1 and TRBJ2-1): KAGVTQTPRYLIKTRGQQVTLSCSPISGHRSVSWYQQTPGQGLQFLFEYFSETQRNKGNFPGRFSGRQFSNSRSEMNVSTLELGDSALYLCASSAGRLYNEQFFGPGTRLTVL.